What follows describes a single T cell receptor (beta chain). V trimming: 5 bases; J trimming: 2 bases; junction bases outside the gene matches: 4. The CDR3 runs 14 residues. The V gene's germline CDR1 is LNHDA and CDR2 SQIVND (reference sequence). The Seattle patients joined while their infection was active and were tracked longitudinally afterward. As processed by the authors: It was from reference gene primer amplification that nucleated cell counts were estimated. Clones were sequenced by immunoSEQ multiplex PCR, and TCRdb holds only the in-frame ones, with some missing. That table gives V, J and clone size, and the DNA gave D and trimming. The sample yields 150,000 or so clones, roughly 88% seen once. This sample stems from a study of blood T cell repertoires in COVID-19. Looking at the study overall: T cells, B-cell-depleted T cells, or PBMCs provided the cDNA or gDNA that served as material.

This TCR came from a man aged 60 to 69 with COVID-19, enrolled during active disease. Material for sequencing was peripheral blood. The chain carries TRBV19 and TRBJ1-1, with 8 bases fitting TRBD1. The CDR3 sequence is CASSETGVNTEAFF. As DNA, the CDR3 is TGTGCCAGTAGTGAGACAGGGGTAAACACTGAAGCTTTCTTT.